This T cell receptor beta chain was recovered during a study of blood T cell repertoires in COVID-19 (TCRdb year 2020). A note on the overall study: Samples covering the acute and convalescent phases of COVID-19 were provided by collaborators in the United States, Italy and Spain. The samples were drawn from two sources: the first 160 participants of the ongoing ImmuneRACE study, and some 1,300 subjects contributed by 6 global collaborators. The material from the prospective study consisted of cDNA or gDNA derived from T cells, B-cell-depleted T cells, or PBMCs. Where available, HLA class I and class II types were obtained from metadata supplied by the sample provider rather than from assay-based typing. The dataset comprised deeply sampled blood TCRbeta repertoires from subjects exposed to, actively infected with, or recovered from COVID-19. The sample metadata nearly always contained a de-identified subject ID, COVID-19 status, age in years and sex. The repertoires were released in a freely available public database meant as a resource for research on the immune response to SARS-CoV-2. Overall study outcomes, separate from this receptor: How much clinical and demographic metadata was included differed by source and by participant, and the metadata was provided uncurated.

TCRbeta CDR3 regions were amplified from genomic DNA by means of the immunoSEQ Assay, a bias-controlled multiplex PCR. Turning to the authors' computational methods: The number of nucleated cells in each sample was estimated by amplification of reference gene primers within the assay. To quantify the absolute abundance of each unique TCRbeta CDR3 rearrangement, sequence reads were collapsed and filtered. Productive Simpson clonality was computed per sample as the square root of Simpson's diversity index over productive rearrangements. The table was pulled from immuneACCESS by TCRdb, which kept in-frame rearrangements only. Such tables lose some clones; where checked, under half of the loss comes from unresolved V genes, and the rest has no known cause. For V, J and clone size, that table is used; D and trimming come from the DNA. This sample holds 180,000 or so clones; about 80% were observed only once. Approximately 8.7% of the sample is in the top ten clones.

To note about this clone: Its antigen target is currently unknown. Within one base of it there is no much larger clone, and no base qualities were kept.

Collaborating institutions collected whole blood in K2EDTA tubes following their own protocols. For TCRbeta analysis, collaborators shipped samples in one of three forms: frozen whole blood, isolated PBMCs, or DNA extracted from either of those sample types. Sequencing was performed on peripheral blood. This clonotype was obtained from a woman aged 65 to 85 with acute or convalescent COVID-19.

The nucleotide sequence reads as follows: TGTGCCAGCACCCGACAGGCGATCACTGAAGCTTTCTTT. This translates into CASTRQAITEAFF. The V gene is TRBV28 and the J gene is TRBJ1-1; the D region possibly corresponds to TRBD1 (6 bases align). V is pared back by 7 bases and J by 4 bases, with 13 bases lying between the germline termini. CDR1 and CDR2 are drawn from the germline V gene: MDHEN, SYDVKM. The cysteine opens and the phenylalanine closes a CDR3 of 13 amino acids. The sequence is cut down to CDR3 DNA, 39 bases in frame from base 1. Joined to the reference TRBV28 and TRBJ1-1 proteins, this CDR3 gives the full variable domain: DVKVTQSSRYLVKRTGEKVFLECVQDMDHENMFWYRQDPGLGLRLIYFSYDVKMKEKGDIPEGYSVSREKKERFSLILESASTNQTSMYLCASTRQAITEAFFGQGTRLTVV.